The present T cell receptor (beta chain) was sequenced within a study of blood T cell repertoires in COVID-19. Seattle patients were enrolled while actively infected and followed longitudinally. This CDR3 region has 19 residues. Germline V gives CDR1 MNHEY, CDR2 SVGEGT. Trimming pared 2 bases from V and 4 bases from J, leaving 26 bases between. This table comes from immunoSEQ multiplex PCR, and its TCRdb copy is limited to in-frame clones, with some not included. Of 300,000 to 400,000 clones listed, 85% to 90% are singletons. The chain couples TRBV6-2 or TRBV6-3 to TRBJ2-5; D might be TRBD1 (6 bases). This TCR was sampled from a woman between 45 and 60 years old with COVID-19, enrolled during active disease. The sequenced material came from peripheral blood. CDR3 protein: CASSYPLRGRGRGRETQYF. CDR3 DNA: TGTGCCAGCAGTTACCCTCTTAGGGGCAGGGGAAGGGGCAGAGAGACCCAGTACTTC.